This TCR beta chain appears in the sequencing data of a study of cytomegalovirus exposure and HLA in healthy donors. Study-level points and caveats: It was assumed in the presence/absence analyses that sequencing depth was roughly uniform across donors.

In regard to this clone: Its specificity is unknown.

V lost 4 bases and J lost 4, with 11 bases in between. This CDR3 region has 13 residues. CDR1 and CDR2 (germline): SGDLS, YYNGEE. The PCR contained 60 Vbeta and 13 Jbeta primers. Here immunoSEQ multiplex PCR was the method, and the copy in TCRdb shows in-frame clones only, minus some. The table includes more than 200,000 clones, 82% detected once. This receptor was identified in a man between 35 and 55 years old in good health and CMV-seropositive. The J gene is TRBJ2-5, the V gene TRBV9, with a weak D call TRBD1 (6 bases). Sequenced sample: PBMCs. CDR3 in amino acids: CASSSGTTETQYF. In DNA form, the CDR3 reads TGTGCCAGCAGCTCCGGGACAACAGAGACCCAGTACTTC.